Listed below are T cell receptor beta chains from one sample, sequenced in a study of shared clonotypes between healthy human individuals. TCRdb keeps only in-frame clones here, not all; method: immunoSEQ multiplex PCR. The sample yields 750,000 to 1,000,000 clones, around 93% seen once. Source material: naive CD8+ T cells sorted from blood. These TCRs come from a man younger than 40 in good health. Each CDR3 is given with its conserved first and last residue. D genes are given only for firm matches. A row's size may be missing; if present it is once, few, many or a size class.

>.|.|TRBJ1-4|TRBV5-1
CASSAGLEEYLNEKLFF
TGCGCCAGCAGCGCCGGGCTAGAAGAGTACCTAAATGAAAAACTGTTTTTT
>TRBD1|.|TRBJ2-7|TRBV4-1
CASTNYLGQSYEQYF
TGCGCCAGCACTAACTACCTGGGACAGTCCTACGAGCAGTACTTC
>.|.|TRBJ2-1|TRBV7-7
CASRPDDTILHNEQFF
TGTGCTAGCAGGCCGGATGACACTATACTCCACAATGAGCAGTTCTTC
>TRBD1|.|TRBJ2-7|TRBV6-1
CASLFRDRYYEQYF
TGTGCCAGTCTCTTCCGGGACAGGTACTACGAGCAGTACTTC
>TRBD2|.|TRBJ2-1|TRBV29-1
CSVAGLAGAYEQFF
TGCAGCGTTGCGGGACTAGCGGGAGCTTATGAGCAGTTCTTC
>.|.|TRBJ1-4|TRBV19
CASSMVGNTNEKLFF
TGTGCCAGTAGTATGGTCGGGAACACTAATGAAAAACTGTTTTTT
>TRBD2|.|TRBJ2-3|TRBV7-9
CASSLLVLAGDDTQYF
TGTGCCAGCAGCTTATTAGTGTTAGCGGGAGACGATACGCAGTATTTT
>.|.|TRBJ1-1|TRBV10-3
CAISESGKGYNTEAFF
TGTGCCATCAGTGAGTCCGGTAAGGGGTATAACACTGAAGCTTTCTTT
>.|.|TRBJ1-2|TRBV29-1
CSVEDRPQGSNYGYTF
TGCAGCGTTGAAGATCGGCCTCAGGGGTCCAACTATGGCTACACCTTC
>TRBD1|.|TRBJ2-7|TRBV27
CASSTTGQGTYEQYF
TGTGCCAGCAGTACAACCGGACAGGGGACCTACGAGCAGTACTTC
>TRBD1|few|TRBJ2-1|TRBV7-9
CASSSTGEQFF
TGTGCCAGCAGCTCGACAGGGGAGCAGTTCTTC
>.|.|TRBJ1-4|TRBV19
CASRTSEVGWGNEKLFF
TGTGCCAGTAGGACGTCCGAGGTTGGTTGGGGTAATGAAAAACTGTTTTTT
>TRBD1|.|TRBJ1-3|TRBV5-1
CASSLETGEGNTIYF
TGCGCCAGCAGCTTGGAAACAGGGGAAGGGAACACCATATATTTT
>.|.|TRBJ2-1|TRBV10-3
CAIRPRGQEQFF
TGTGCCATCAGGCCCAGGGGCCAGGAGCAGTTCTTC
>.|.|TRBJ2-7|TRBV9
CASSAGNGEQYF
TGTGCCAGCAGCGCCGGCAATGGCGAGCAGTACTTC
>TRBD2|once|TRBJ2-2|TRBV5-6
CASSLGTSGSSGELFF
TGTGCCAGCAGCTTGGGGACTAGCGGGAGTTCCGGGGAGCTGTTTTTT
>.|.|TRBJ2-3|TRBV7-9
CASSSRHQDSTDTQYF
TGTGCCAGCAGCTCCCGGCACCAGGACAGCACAGATACGCAGTATTTT
>TRBD1|.|TRBJ2-7|TRBV29-1
CSVDAGTGGYEQYF
TGCAGCGTTGATGCGGGGACAGGGGGCTACGAGCAGTACTTC
>TRBD2|once|TRBJ2-5|TRBV7-9
CASSRGREGLETQYF
TGTGCCAGCTCCCGGGGGCGGGAGGGCCTAGAGACCCAGTACTTC
>.|.|TRBJ2-6|TRBV19
CASSPRQAKVLSGANVLTF
TGTGCCAGTAGTCCACGACAGGCTAAAGTACTCTCTGGGGCCAACGTCCTGACTTTC
>TRBD2|.|TRBJ2-1|TRBV9
CASSASGNLLGEQFF
TGTGCCAGCAGCGCGAGCGGGAACCTGCTCGGTGAGCAGTTCTTC
>.|.|TRBJ2-3|TRBV11-2
CASSLEREEASSTDTQYF
TGTGCCAGCAGCTTAGAAAGGGAAGAGGCATCTAGCACAGATACGCAGTATTTT
>.|.|TRBJ2-7|TRBV29-1
CSVFARSGTRSSYEQYF
TGCAGCGTTTTCGCCCGTTCCGGGACAAGGAGCTCCTACGAGCAGTACTTC
>.|.|TRBJ2-2|TRBV13
CASSLAGSTGELFF
TGTGCCAGCAGCTTAGCAGGGTCGACCGGGGAGCTGTTTTTT
>.|.|TRBJ2-5|TRBV27
CASSIPGLAQETQYF
TGTGCCAGCAGTATCCCTGGGCTAGCGCAAGAGACCCAGTACTTC
>.|.|TRBJ2-7|TRBV14
CASSQVNRRFEQYF
TGTGCCAGCAGCCAAGTCAACCGGCGTTTTGAGCAGTACTTC
>.|.|TRBJ2-3|TRBV7-6
CASSLSVSGNQDTQYF
TGTGCCAGCAGCTTAAGCGTATCTGGGAATCAAGATACGCAGTATTTT
>.|.|TRBJ2-1|TRBV7-2
CASSVSYNEQFF
TGTGCCAGCAGCGTTTCCTACAATGAGCAGTTCTTC
>.|.|TRBJ1-3|TRBV15
CATSRDPSSRSGNTIYF
TGTGCCACCAGCAGAGATCCCTCTTCCCGCTCTGGAAACACCATATATTTT
>TRBD2|.|TRBJ2-1|TRBV7-2
CASSLHLAGGFLYNEQFF
TGTGCCAGCAGCTTACACCTAGCGGGAGGGTTCTTATACAATGAGCAGTTCTTC
>TRBD1|.|TRBJ2-5|TRBV18
CASSPPKTGGVDQETQYF
TGTGCCAGCTCACCACCGAAGACAGGGGGCGTAGACCAAGAGACCCAGTACTTC
>.|.|TRBJ2-7|TRBV15
CATSRGKTLSVYEQYF
TGTGCCACCAGCAGAGGCAAAACTCTTAGCGTCTACGAGCAGTACTTC
>TRBD1|.|TRBJ2-5|TRBV28
CASSPSTGVVQETQYF
TGTGCCAGCAGTCCCTCGACAGGGGTTGTCCAAGAGACCCAGTACTTC
>.|.|TRBJ1-1|TRBV6-5
CASSFSVDTEAFF
TGTGCCAGCAGTTTCTCGGTGGACACTGAAGCTTTCTTT
>.|.|TRBJ1-5|TRBV6-5
CASSYEGPQPQHF
TGTGCCAGCAGTTATGAGGGACCTCAGCCCCAGCATTTT
>.|.|TRBJ2-5|TRBV5-5
CASSFTGFQETQYF
TGTGCCAGCAGCTTTACAGGGTTCCAAGAGACCCAGTACTTC
>TRBD2|.|TRBJ2-1|TRBV7-9
CASSFERTGGPNEQFF
TGTGCCAGCAGCTTTGAGAGAACGGGGGGGCCCAATGAGCAGTTCTTC
>.|.|TRBJ2-1|TRBV7-9
CASSLPLGYNEQFF
TGTGCCAGCAGCTTACCCTTGGGGTACAATGAGCAGTTCTTC